A selection of T cell receptor beta chains follows, all from one sample in a study of Ad26.COV2.S vaccination and SARS-CoV-2 variants. Clones were sequenced by immunoSEQ multiplex PCR, and TCRdb holds only the in-frame ones, with some missing. The sample lists fewer than 900,000 clones; approximately 88% were seen once. Source: peripheral blood, taken in a trial of Ad26.COV2.S vaccine versus placebo. These receptors were taken from a person aged 18-65 years who received the Ad26.COV2.S COVID-19 vaccine or a placebo. CDR3s include the opening cysteine and the closing phenylalanine or tryptophan. The D gene is left open where the match is weak. Size tells how often a clone was seen (once, few, many) or the class of an expanded clone, and some rows leave it out.

NA | NA | TRBJ2-3 | TRBV5-4 | TGTGCCAGCAGCTCACACCGTCGGGCGGATACGCAGTATTTT | CASSSHRRADTQYF
NA | NA | TRBJ2-7 | TRBV7-6 | TGTGCCAGCAGCTCTCCCACGACAGAATCCTACGAGCAGTACTTC | CASSSPTTESYEQYF
NA | NA | TRBJ1-3 | TRBV18 | TGTGCCAGCTCACCACCTGGCCAAGCGGCTCTTGGAAACACCATATATTTT | CASSPPGQAALGNTIYF
NA | NA | TRBJ2-1 | TRBV5-6 | TGTGCCAGCACCCGACTGGATCGGAACTACAATGAGCAGTTCTTC | CASTRLDRNYNEQFF
NA | TRBD2 | TRBJ2-1 | TRBV5-5 | TGTGCCAGCAGCACCGGACTAGCGGTTTACAATGAGCAGTTCTTC | CASSTGLAVYNEQFF
once | NA | TRBJ1-2 | TRBV18 | TGTGCCAGCTCACCACCGGCTGCAGGGCTCGGTGGCTACACCTTC | CASSPPAAGLGGYTF
few | TRBD2 | TRBJ2-7 | TRBV6-2/TRBV6-3 | TGTGCCAGCAGTTACGCCGGACTAGCGGGGGGCTACGAGCAGTACTTC | CASSYAGLAGGYEQYF
NA | NA | TRBJ1-2 | TRBV19 | TGTGCCAGTAGTATCGCAAATAGGAACTATGGCTACACCTTC | CASSIANRNYGYTF
NA | NA | TRBJ2-7 | TRBV9 | TGTGCCAGCAGCGTAGGCTGGACAGAGTACTACGAGCAGTACTTC | CASSVGWTEYYEQYF
NA | NA | TRBJ1-5 | TRBV4-3 | TGCGCCAGCAGCCAAACCCCGGCAGGGAACAATCAGCCCCAGCATTTT | CASSQTPAGNNQPQHF
NA | NA | TRBJ1-2 | TRBV6-5 | TGTGCCAGCAGGCAGGGGCATGGCTACACCTTC | CASRQGHGYTF
NA | NA | TRBJ1-1 | TRBV3-1/TRBV3-2 | TGTGCCAGCAGCCAAGATACATACGGCACTGAAGCTTTCTTT | CASSQDTYGTEAFF
NA | NA | TRBJ2-3 | TRBV27 | TGTGCCAGCAGTCCCCAATACACAGATACGCAGTATTTT | CASSPQYTDTQYF
NA | NA | TRBJ1-3 | TRBV5-1 | TGCGCCAGCAGCTCATTGGATGTTGGAAACACCATATATTTT | CASSSLDVGNTIYF
NA | NA | TRBJ2-7 | TRBV6-5 | TGTGCCACCTCGGGCCGACCCCGGAACGAGCAGTACTTC | CATSGRPRNEQYF
NA | NA | TRBJ2-2 | TRBV12-3/TRBV12-4 | TGTGCCAGCAGTTTACGTCCCGGGGAGCTGTTTTTT | CASSLRPGELFF
NA | NA | TRBJ2-3 | TRBV9 | TGTGCCAGCAGCCCTGGCTCAGAGATTACGCAGTATTTT | CASSPGSEITQYF
NA | NA | TRBJ2-2 | TRBV10-3 | TGTGCCATCAGTGAGTCGGGGGGTTTCGGTGACGGTGGGACCGGGGAGCTGTTTTTT | CAISESGGFGDGGTGELFF
NA | TRBD2 | TRBJ2-3 | TRBV11-2 | TGTGCCAGCAGCTTAGGGACTAGCGGTAACACAGATACGCAGTATTTT | CASSLGTSGNTDTQYF
few | NA | TRBJ2-2 | TRBV11-3 | TGTGCCAGCAGCTCCGCTGGGGGGAAGCTGTTTTTT | CASSSAGGKLFF
once | NA | TRBJ2-5 | TRBV24-1 | TGTGCCACCAGTGATTTGCAGGTGGACTGGGTATTGAAGACCCAGTACTTC | CATSDLQVDWVLKTQYF
NA | NA | TRBJ2-2 | TRBV10-1 | TGCGCCAGCAGTTCGAGGGAAGGCACCGGGGAGCTGTTTTTT | CASSSREGTGELFF
NA | NA | TRBJ1-4 | TRBV30 | TGTGCCTGGAGTCTAGACCCGGGAAAAAAACTGTTTTTT | CAWSLDPGKKLFF
NA | NA | TRBJ1-5 | TRBV10-3 | TGTGCCATCAGTGATGGTCAGGGGTATCAGCCCCAGCATTTT | CAISDGQGYQPQHF
NA | NA | TRBJ2-1 | TRBV5-5 | TGTGCCAGCAGCCGAAGCCTTCTCCCTGGAGATGAGCAGTTCTTC | CASSRSLLPGDEQFF
NA | NA | TRBJ2-3 | TRBV29-1 | TGCAGCGTTGAAATCCAGGGGCGGGACATTTTCACAGATACGCAGTATTTT | CSVEIQGRDIFTDTQYF
NA | NA | TRBJ1-3 | TRBV30 | TGTGCCTGGAACCCAGGGCCTGGAAACACCATATATTTT | CAWNPGPGNTIYF
NA | TRBD2 | TRBJ2-1 | TRBV20-1 | TGCAGTGCTAGTGGTCAGGGGGTAGCGGGAGGTCGGGGACGGGGTGAGCAGTTCTTC | CSASGQGVAGGRGRGEQFF
NA | NA | TRBJ2-7 | TRBV6-2/TRBV6-3 | TGTGCCAGCAGTACGGGCCCCTACGAGCAGTACTTC | CASSTGPYEQYF
NA | NA | TRBJ2-7 | TRBV29-1 | TGCAGCGGGGGTAGGGTCAACGAGCAGTACTTC | CSGGRVNEQYF
NA | NA | TRBJ1-2 | TRBV30 | TGTGCCTGGAGGGATCCAGGCATCTATGGCTACACCTTC | CAWRDPGIYGYTF
NA | TRBD2 | TRBJ2-1 | TRBV15 | TGTGCCACCAGCAGAGATCCCGCGGGGGGGCGGGCCAATGAGCAGTTCTTC | CATSRDPAGGRANEQFF
NA | NA | TRBJ1-1 | TRBV19 | TGTGCCAGTAGTATGGGGACGCGAACTGAAGCTTTCTTT | CASSMGTRTEAFF